This T cell receptor (beta chain) appears in the sequencing data of a study of T cell responses to AZD1222 COVID-19 vaccine. Findings of the study overall: Donors skewed white British and female; clonal diversity was possibly underestimated. Nearly half of spike-specific TCRs reportedly target variant regions that are unmutated in the B.1.351 and B.1.1.7 variants.

The CDR3 has 14 amino acids. CDR1 and CDR2 (germline): LNHDA, SQIVND (reference sequence). V dropped 7 bases and J dropped 4; count of bases not matched to a gene: 4. Sequenced by immunoSEQ multiplex PCR; TCRdb stores in-frame clones only, minus some. The repertoire holds some 100,000 clones, with more than 70% as singletons. Worth noting for this clone: The antigen remains unidentified.

The sample was peripheral blood, taken on day 0 of AZD1222 vaccination. This rearrangement joins TRBV19 to TRBJ1-4, with TRBD1 matching over 9 bases. This TCR came from an adult in good health. CDR3 region: CASTRTGVNEKLFF. The CDR3 DNA is TGTGCCAGTACCCGGACAGGGGTTAATGAAAAACTGTTTTTT.